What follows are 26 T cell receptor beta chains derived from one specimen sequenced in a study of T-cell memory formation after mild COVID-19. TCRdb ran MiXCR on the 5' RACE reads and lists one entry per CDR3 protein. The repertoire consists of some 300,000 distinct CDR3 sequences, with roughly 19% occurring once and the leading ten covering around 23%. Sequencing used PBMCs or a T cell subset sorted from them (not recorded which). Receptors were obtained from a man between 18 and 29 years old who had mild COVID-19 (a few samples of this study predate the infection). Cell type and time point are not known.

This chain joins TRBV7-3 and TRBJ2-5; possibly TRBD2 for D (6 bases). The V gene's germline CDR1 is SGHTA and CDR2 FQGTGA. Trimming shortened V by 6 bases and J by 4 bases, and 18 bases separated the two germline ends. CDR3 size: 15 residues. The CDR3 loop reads CASRHNEGRRETQYF. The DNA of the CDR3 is TGTGCCAGCAGACACAACGAGGGGAGGCGAGAGACCCAGTACTTC.

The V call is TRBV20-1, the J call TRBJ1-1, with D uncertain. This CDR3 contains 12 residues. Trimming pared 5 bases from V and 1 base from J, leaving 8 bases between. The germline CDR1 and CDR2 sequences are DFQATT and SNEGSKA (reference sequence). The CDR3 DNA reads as TGCAGTGCTTTCTTGCCGAACACTGAAGCTTTCTTT. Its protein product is CSAFLPNTEAFF.

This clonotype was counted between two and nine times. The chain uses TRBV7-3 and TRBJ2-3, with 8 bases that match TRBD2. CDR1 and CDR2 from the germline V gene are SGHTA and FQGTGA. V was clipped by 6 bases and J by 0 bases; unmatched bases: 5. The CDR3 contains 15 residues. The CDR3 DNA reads TGTGCCAGCAGACGGGGGGGAGGGAGCACAGATACGCAGTATTTT. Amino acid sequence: CASRRGGGSTDTQYF.

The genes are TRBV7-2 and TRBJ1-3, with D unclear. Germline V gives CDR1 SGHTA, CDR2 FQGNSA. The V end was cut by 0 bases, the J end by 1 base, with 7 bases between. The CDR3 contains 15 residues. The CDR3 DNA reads TGTGCCAGCAGCTTAGCGTCCGGATCTGGAAACACCATATATTTT. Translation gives CASSLASGSGNTIYF.

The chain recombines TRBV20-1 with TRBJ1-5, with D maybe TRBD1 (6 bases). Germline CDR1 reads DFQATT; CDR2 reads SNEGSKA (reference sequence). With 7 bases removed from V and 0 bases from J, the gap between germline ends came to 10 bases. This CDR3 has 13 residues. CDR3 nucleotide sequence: TGCAGTGTTGCGGGACATAGCAATCAGCCCCAGCATTTT. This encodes CSVAGHSNQPQHF.

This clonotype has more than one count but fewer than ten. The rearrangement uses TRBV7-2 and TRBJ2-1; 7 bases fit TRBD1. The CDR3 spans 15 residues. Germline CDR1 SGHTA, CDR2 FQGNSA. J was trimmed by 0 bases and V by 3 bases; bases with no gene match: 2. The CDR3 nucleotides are TGTGCCAGCAGCTTTGACAGGGACTCCTACAATGAGCAGTTCTTC. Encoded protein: CASSFDRDSYNEQFF.

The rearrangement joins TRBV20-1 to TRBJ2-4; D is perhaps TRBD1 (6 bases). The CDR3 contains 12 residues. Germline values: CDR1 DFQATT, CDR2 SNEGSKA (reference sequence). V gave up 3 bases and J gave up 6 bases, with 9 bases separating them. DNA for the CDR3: TGCAGTGCTAGGGTGGGGGCAAACATTCAGTACTTC. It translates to CSARVGANIQYF.

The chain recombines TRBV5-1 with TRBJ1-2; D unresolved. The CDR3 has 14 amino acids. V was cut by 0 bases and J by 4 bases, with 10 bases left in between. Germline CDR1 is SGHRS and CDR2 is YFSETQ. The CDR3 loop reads CASSLGARVYGYTF. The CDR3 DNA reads TGCGCCAGCAGCTTGGGGGCCCGGGTCTATGGCTACACCTTC.

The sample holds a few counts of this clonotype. The CDR3 coding sequence is TGTGCCAGCAGCTTAGCGCGGGTAGATACGCAGTATTTT. This encodes CASSLARVDTQYF. The chain has TRBV7-9 and TRBJ2-3, with D maybe TRBD2 (5 bases). The V end lost 0 bases, the J end lost 5 bases, and 6 bases lay between the germline ends. The CDR3 has 13 residues. The germline gives CDR1 SEHNR, CDR2 FQNEAQ (reference sequence).

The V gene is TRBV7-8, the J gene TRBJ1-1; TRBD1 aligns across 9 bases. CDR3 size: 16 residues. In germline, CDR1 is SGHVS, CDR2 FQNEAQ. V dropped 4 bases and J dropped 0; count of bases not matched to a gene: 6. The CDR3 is CASSSTGGYMNTEAFF. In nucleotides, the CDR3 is TGTGCCAGCAGCTCAACAGGGGGCTACATGAACACTGAAGCTTTCTTT. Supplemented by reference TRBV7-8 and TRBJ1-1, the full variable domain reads GAGVSQSPRYKVAKRGQDVALRCDPISGHVSLFWYQQALGQGPEFLTYFQNEAQLDKSGLPSDRFFAERPEGSVSTLKIQRTQQEDSAVYLCASSSTGGYMNTEAFFGQGTRLTVV.

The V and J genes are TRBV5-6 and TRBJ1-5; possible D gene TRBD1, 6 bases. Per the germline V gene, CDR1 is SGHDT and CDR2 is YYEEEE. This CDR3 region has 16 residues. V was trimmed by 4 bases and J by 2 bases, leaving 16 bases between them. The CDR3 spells CASSAAAGGGNQPQHF. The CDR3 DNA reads TGTGCCAGCAGCGCAGCGGCGGGGGGCGGCAATCAGCCCCAGCATTTT. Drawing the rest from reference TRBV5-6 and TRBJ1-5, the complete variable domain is DAGVTQSPTHLIKTRGQQVTLRCSPKSGHDTVSWYQQALGQGPQFIFQYYEEEERQRGNFPDRFSGHQFPNYSSELNVNALLLGDSALYLCASSAAAGGGNQPQHFGDGTRLSIL.

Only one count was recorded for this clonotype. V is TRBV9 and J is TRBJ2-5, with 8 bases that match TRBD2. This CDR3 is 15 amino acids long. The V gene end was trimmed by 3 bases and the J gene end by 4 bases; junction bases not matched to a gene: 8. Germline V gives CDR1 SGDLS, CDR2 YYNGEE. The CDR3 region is CASSAGDSGAETQYF. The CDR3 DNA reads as TGTGCCAGCAGCGCAGGGGATAGCGGGGCAGAGACCCAGTACTTC. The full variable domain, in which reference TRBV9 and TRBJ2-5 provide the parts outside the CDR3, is DSGVTQTPKHLITATGQRVTLRCSPRSGDLSVYWYQQSLDQGLQFLIQYYNGEERAKGNILERFSAQQFPDLHSELNLSSLELGDSALYFCASSAGDSGAETQYFGPGTRLLVL.

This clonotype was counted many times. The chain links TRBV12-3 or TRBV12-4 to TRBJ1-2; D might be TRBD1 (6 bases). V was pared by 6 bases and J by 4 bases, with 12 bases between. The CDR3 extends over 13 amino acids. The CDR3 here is CASRLTGVYGYTF. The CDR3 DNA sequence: TGTGCCAGCAGGCTGACAGGAGTCTATGGCTACACCTTC.

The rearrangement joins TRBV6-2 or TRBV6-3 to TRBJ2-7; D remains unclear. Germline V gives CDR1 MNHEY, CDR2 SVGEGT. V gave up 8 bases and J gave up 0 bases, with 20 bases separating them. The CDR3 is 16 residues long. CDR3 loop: CASESGRARSSYEQYF. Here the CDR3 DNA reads TGTGCCAGCGAATCGGGCCGAGCGAGGAGCTCCTACGAGCAGTACTTC.

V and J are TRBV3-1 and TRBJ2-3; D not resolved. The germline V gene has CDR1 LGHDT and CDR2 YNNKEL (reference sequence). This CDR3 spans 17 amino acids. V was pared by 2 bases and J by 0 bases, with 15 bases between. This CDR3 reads CASSQFKASPSTDTQYF. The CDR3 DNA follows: TGTGCCAGCAGCCAATTTAAGGCGTCTCCTAGCACAGATACGCAGTATTTT.

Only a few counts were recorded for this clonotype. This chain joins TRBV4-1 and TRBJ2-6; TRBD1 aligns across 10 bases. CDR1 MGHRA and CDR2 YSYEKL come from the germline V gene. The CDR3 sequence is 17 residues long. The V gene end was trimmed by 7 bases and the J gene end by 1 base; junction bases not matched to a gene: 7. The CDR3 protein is CASTPGQGSSGANVLTF. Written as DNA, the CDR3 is TGCGCCAGCACACCGGGACAGGGGTCTTCTGGGGCCAACGTCCTGACTTTC.

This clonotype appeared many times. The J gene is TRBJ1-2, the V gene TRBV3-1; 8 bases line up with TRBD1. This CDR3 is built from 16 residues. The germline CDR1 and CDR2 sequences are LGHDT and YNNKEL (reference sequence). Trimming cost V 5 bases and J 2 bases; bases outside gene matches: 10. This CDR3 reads CASSTTGAAANYGYTF. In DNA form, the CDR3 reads TGTGCCAGCAGCACGACAGGGGCCGCAGCAAACTATGGCTACACCTTC.

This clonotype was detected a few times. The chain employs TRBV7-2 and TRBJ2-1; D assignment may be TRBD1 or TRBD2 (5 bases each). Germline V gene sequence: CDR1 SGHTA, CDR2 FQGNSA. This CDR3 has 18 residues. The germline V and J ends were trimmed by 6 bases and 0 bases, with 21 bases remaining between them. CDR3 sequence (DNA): TGTGCCAGCAGTCCTTTCCCTAGGGGAGAGGGCTCCTACAATGAGCAGTTCTTC. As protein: CASSPFPRGEGSYNEQFF. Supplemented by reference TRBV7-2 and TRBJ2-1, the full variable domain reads GAGVSQSPSNKVTEKGKDVELRCDPISGHTALYWYRQSLGQGLEFLIYFQGNSAPDKSGLPSDRFSAERTGGSVSTLTIQRTQQEDSAVYLCASSPFPRGEGSYNEQFFGPGTRLTVL.

Written as DNA, the CDR3 is TGCAGCGTTCGAATCGGAGATTATGGCTACACCTTC. Amino acids: CSVRIGDYGYTF. The chain carries TRBV29-1 and TRBJ1-2, with no clear D. Germline V lookup: CDR1 SQVTM, CDR2 ANQGSEA. This CDR3 has 12 residues. Trimming stripped 5 bases from V and 5 bases from J, with 12 bases between.

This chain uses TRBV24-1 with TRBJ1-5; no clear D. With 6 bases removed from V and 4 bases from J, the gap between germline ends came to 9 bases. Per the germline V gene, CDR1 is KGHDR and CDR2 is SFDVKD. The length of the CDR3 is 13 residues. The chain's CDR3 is CATSSGTNQPQHF. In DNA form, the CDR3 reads TGTGCCACCAGTTCGGGAACAAATCAGCCCCAGCATTTT.

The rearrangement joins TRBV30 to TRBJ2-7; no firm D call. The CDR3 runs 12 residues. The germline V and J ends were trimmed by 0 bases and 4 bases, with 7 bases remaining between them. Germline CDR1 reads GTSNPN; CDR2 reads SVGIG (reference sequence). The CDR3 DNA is TGTGCCTGGAGTGTACTGTCTTACGAGCAGTACTTC. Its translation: CAWSVLSYEQYF.

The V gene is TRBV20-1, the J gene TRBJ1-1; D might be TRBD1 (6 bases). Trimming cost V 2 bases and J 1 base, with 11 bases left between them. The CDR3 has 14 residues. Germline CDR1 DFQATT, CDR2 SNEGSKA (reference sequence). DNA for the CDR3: TGCAGTGCTAGATTAACAGGGCCGAACACTGAAGCTTTCTTT. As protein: CSARLTGPNTEAFF.

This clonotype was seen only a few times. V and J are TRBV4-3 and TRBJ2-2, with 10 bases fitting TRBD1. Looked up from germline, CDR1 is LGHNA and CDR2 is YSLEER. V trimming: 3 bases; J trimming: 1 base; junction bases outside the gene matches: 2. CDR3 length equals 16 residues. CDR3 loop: CASSHGTGENTGELFF. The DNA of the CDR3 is TGCGCCAGCAGCCACGGGACAGGGGAGAACACCGGGGAGCTGTTTTTT.

This chain's CDR3 is CASSYRNGPQGEQYF. CDR3 bases: TGTGCCAGCAGTTACCGGAACGGCCCCCAGGGCGAGCAGTACTTC. The chain carries TRBV6-5 and TRBJ2-7, with D maybe TRBD1 (5 bases). V shed 2 bases and J shed 6 bases, with 17 bases lying between them. The CDR3 covers 15 residues. Germline-derived CDR1 and CDR2 are MNHEY and SVGAGI.

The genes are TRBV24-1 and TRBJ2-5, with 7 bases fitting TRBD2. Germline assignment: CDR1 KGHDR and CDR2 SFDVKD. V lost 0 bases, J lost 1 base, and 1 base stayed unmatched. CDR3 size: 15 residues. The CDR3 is CATSDLGRGQETQYF. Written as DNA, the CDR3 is TGTGCCACCAGTGATTTGGGGAGGGGCCAAGAGACCCAGTACTTC.

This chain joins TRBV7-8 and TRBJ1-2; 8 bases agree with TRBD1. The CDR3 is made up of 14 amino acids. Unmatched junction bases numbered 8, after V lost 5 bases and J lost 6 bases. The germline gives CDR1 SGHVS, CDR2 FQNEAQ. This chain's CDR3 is CASSRDRGENGYTF. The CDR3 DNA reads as TGTGCCAGCAGCCGAGACAGGGGCGAGAATGGCTACACCTTC.